This T cell receptor beta chain is from a study of radiotherapy plus CTLA-4 blockade in lung cancer. Study information: Around 19% of enrolled patients responded objectively, and roughly 30% had disease control.

Comments on this clone: The target antigen is unknown.

CTLA-4 blockade using ipilimumab, together with focal radiation, was received by patients with chemo-refractory metastatic non-small-cell lung cancer. General study points: Early clonal dynamics of blood T cells, together with interferon-beta, were reported as the best response predictor. In blood, TCR clones derived from the tumor expanded after radiotherapy plus ipilimumab.

Method: immunoSEQ multiplex PCR; TCRdb's copy keeps in-frame clones and lacks some. The repertoire has 60,000 to 70,000 clones, 79% of them found once; the top ten carry 8.5% to 10%. The ends were cut back, 3 bases at V and 9 bases at J, with 11 bases in the middle. Germline V gene data show CDR1 as LNHDA and CDR2 as SQIVND (reference sequence). This CDR3 is 12 amino acids long. The sequence came from a human donor with non-small cell lung cancer who had a complete response to radiotherapy plus ipilimumab. V gene TRBV19 combines with J gene TRBJ1-1, with D perhaps matching TRBD1 (5 bases). Material: peripheral blood, obtained from a patient treated with radiotherapy plus ipilimumab. CDR3 sequence (DNA): TGTGCCAGTAGTATTGGCGGGGGGAAAGCTTTCTTT. This sequence encodes CASSIGGGKAFF.